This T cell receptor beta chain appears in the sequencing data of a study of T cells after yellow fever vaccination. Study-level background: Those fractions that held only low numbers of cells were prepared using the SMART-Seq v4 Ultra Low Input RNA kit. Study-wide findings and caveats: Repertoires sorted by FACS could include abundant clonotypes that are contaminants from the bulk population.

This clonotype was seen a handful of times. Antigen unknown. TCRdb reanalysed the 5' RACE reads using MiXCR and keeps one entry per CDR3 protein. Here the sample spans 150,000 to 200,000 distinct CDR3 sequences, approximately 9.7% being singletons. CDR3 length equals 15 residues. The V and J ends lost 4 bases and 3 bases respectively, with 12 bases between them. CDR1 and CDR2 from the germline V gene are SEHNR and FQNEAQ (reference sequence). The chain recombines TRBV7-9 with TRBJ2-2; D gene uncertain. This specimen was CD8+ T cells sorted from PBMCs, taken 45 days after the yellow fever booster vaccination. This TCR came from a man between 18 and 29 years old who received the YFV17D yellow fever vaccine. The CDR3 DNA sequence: TGTGCCAGCAGCTCCCCCTCCGACTACACCGGGGAGCTGTTTTTT. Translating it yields CASSSPSDYTGELFF. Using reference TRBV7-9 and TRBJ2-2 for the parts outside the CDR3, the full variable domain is DTGVSQNPRHKITKRGQNVTFRCDPISEHNRLYWYRQTLGQGPEFLTYFQNEAQLEKSRLLSDRFSAERPKGSFSTLEIQRTEQGDSAMYLCASSSPSDYTGELFFGEGSRLTVL.